These T cell receptor beta chains were read from a single sample in a study of blood T cells in healthy people across ages. MiXCR was run by TCRdb on the 5' RACE reads, yielding one entry per CDR3 protein. The data contain hundreds of thousands of distinct CDR3 sequences, approximately 30% of them singletons. The sequenced sample was blood. The receptors stem from a woman older than 75 in good health. The CDR3 runs from the conserved cysteine through the conserved F or W. The D gene is left open where the match is weak. For some rows the clone size is stated as once, few or many, or as a class when expanded; others skip it.

TRBJ1-1 | NA | TRBV29-1 | TRBD1 | CSVTGDTEAFF | TGCAGCGTGACAGGGGACACTGAAGCTTTCTTT
TRBJ2-7 | NA | TRBV7-2 | NA | CASSLSVGVVSGEQYF | TGTGCCAGCAGCTTATCGGTCGGGGTTGTCTCCGGCGAGCAGTACTTC
TRBJ2-3 | NA | TRBV7-2 | TRBD2 | CTSSQGTSGDTQYF | TGTACCAGCAGCCAAGGGACTAGCGGAGATACGCAGTATTTT
TRBJ2-1 | NA | TRBV30 | NA | CAWGGERRRAEQFF | TGTGCCTGGGGCGGGGAGCGTCGGAGGGCTGAGCAGTTCTTC
TRBJ1-3 | NA | TRBV2 | NA | CASSERRNTIYF | TGTGCCAGCAGTGAACGAAGAAACACCATATATTTT
TRBJ2-7 | NA | TRBV27 | NA | CASSFLGQAYEQYF | TGTGCCAGCAGTTTCTTGGGCCAGGCCTACGAGCAGTACTTC
TRBJ1-6 | many | TRBV20-1 | NA | CSARQAVGRGYSPLHF | TGCAGTGCTAGACAAGCAGTGGGTAGAGGTTACTCACCCCTCCACTTT
TRBJ2-7 | few | TRBV10-3 | TRBD1 | CAISESRTGLGNEQYF | TGTGCCATCAGTGAGTCCAGGACAGGGCTTGGCAATGAGCAGTACTTC
TRBJ2-7 | many | TRBV2 | NA | CASNEGPYEQYF | TGTGCCAGCAATGAGGGACCCTACGAGCAGTACTTC
TRBJ2-6 | many | TRBV10-3 | NA | CAISLGPRAGANVLTF | TGTGCCATCAGTCTTGGACCCCGCGCTGGGGCCAACGTCCTGACTTTC
TRBJ2-1 | NA | TRBV4-2 | TRBD1 | CASSAGQVINEQFF | TGTGCCAGCAGCGCCGGACAGGTAATTAATGAGCAGTTCTTC
TRBJ2-5 | NA | TRBV20-1 | TRBD2 | CSAMEGTSGKETQYF | TGCAGTGCTATGGAGGGGACTAGCGGGAAGGAGACCCAGTACTTC
TRBJ2-1 | many | TRBV6-2/TRBV6-3 | TRBD2 | CASSPKRGRYNEQFF | TGTGCCAGCAGTCCTAAGCGGGGGCGATACAATGAGCAGTTCTTC
TRBJ1-6 | many | TRBV20-1 | TRBD1 | CSAQGQGDNSPLHF | TGCAGTGCTCAAGGACAGGGGGATAATTCACCCCTCCACTTT
TRBJ2-7 | many | TRBV6-2/TRBV6-3 | NA | CASRGPGASYEQYF | TGTGCCAGCAGAGGGCCGGGAGCCTCCTACGAGCAGTACTTC
TRBJ2-2 | many | TRBV6-5 | NA | CASSYVRVAGELFF | TGTGCCAGCAGTTACGTCAGGGTTGCCGGGGAGCTGTTTTTT